The rows below give T cell receptor beta chains drawn from one sample of a study of PD-1 blockade in classical Hodgkin lymphoma. Some clones are missing from TCRdb's copy, which holds only in-frame ones; the method was immunoSEQ multiplex PCR. Among about 32,000 clones listed, roughly four fifths were seen once. This sample comprised peripheral blood mononuclear cells (PBMCs), obtained before the fourth cycle of nivolumab. All receptors come from a human donor with classical Hodgkin lymphoma. Both conserved end residues are part of each CDR3. The D gene is left open where the match is weak. Clone size is shown for a subset of rows, as once, few, many or a class of expanded clone.

length | D | size | J | V | CDR3 | DNA
16 | TRBD2 | NA | TRBJ2-3 | TRBV7-9 | CASSLAGTSGSNTQYF | TGTGCCAGCAGCTTAGCCGGGACTAGCGGGAGTAATACGCAGTATTTT
16 | NA | NA | TRBJ1-3 | TRBV27 | CASSLKGANSGNTIYF | TGTGCCAGCAGTTTAAAGGGTGCCAACTCTGGAAACACCATATATTTT
19 | TRBD2 | NA | TRBJ2-3 | TRBV28 | CASSLSSLGTSGSGDTQYF | TGTGCCAGCAGTTTATCCTCGCTCGGGACTAGCGGGAGTGGAGATACGCAGTATTTT
17 | NA | NA | TRBJ1-3 | TRBV5-4 | CASSYPRAGNSGNTIYF | TGTGCCAGCAGCTACCCACGGGCAGGGAACTCTGGAAACACCATATATTTT
12 | NA | NA | TRBJ1-1 | TRBV19 | CASSTNRVEAFF | TGTGCCAGTAGTACCAACAGGGTTGAAGCTTTCTTT
17 | TRBD1 | medium-sized | TRBJ2-6 | TRBV15 | CATSSERTGAGANVLTF | TGTGCCACCAGCAGCGAAAGGACAGGGGCTGGGGCCAACGTCCTGACTTTC
15 | TRBD1 | NA | TRBJ1-1 | TRBV6-5 | CASTRQGTILTEAFF | TGTGCCAGCACCCGACAGGGGACGATTCTCACTGAAGCTTTCTTT
16 | TRBD2 | NA | TRBJ2-5 | TRBV27 | CASSTGGGRARETQYF | TGTGCCAGCAGTACCGGAGGTGGGAGGGCCCGGGAGACCCAGTACTTC
14 | NA | NA | TRBJ2-7 | TRBV7-2 | CASSFPDTSYEQYF | TGTGCCAGCAGCTTTCCGGACACAAGCTACGAGCAGTACTTC
14 | NA | NA | TRBJ1-6 | TRBV7-9 | CASRYRGDNSPLHF | TGTGCCAGCAGATACCGTGGGGATAATTCACCCCTCCACTTT
13 | TRBD1 | NA | TRBJ1-2 | TRBV29-1 | CSGRTGDHYGYTF | TGCAGCGGGCGGACAGGGGACCACTATGGCTACACCTTC
15 | NA | NA | TRBJ2-3 | TRBV7-2 | CASRRASPSTDTQYF | TGTGCCAGCAGGCGCGCATCTCCTAGCACAGATACGCAGTATTTT
12 | NA | once | TRBJ1-4 | TRBV5-4 | CASSSRGEKLFF | TGTGCCAGCAGCTCACGGGGGGAAAAACTGTTTTTT
16 | NA | NA | TRBJ1-5 | TRBV6-6 | CASRTPLSEGNQPQHF | TGTGCCAGCAGAACCCCCCTCTCTGAAGGCAATCAGCCCCAGCATTTT
14 | TRBD1 | medium-sized | TRBJ1-6 | TRBV11-3 | CASSIGTGGSPLHF | TGTGCCAGCAGCATAGGCACAGGGGGATCACCCCTCCACTTT
16 | TRBD1 | few | TRBJ1-6 | TRBV27 | CASSPLDRTYNSPLHF | TGTGCCAGCAGTCCACTGGACAGGACCTATAATTCACCCCTCCACTTT
16 | NA | NA | TRBJ1-6 | TRBV4-3 | CASSQEVKGLWSPLHF | TGCGCCAGCAGCCAAGAGGTTAAGGGGCTTTGGTCACCCCTCCACTTT
12 | NA | NA | TRBJ1-1 | TRBV18 | CASSWEGTEAFF | TGTGCCAGCTCATGGGAGGGCACTGAAGCTTTCTTT
15 | NA | NA | TRBJ1-6 | TRBV6-1 | CASSEFVRGNSPLHF | TGTGCCAGCAGTGAATTTGTCCGGGGGAATTCACCCCTCCACTTT
18 | NA | NA | TRBJ1-3 | TRBV4-3 | CASSQEFGWSVSGNTIYF | TGCGCCAGCAGCCAAGAATTCGGTTGGTCGGTTTCTGGAAACACCATATATTTT
15 | TRBD1 | NA | TRBJ1-1 | TRBV11-3 | CASSLRDRGWTEAFF | TGTGCCAGCAGCCTCCGGGACAGGGGTTGGACTGAAGCTTTCTTT
15 | NA | medium-sized | TRBJ1-1 | TRBV7-6 | CASSLEMGDNTEAFF | TGTGCCAGCAGCTTAGAGATGGGGGACAACACTGAAGCTTTCTTT
15 | NA | NA | TRBJ1-5 | TRBV7-6 | CASSPLRGLNQPQHF | TGTGCCAGCAGCCCCTTGAGGGGATTGAACCAGCCCCAGCATTTT
15 | NA | NA | TRBJ2-2 | TRBV7-2 | CASSPSGADTGELFF | TGTGCCAGCAGCCCGTCGGGGGCGGACACCGGGGAGCTGTTTTTT
14 | NA | once | TRBJ1-1 | TRBV12-5 | CASGSPGRSTEAFF | TGTGCTAGTGGTTCGCCCGGGAGGAGCACTGAAGCTTTCTTT
13 | NA | NA | TRBJ1-2 | TRBV6-4 | CASSRGTNYGYTF | TGTGCCAGCTCGAGAGGGACGAACTATGGCTACACCTTC
13 | NA | NA | TRBJ2-7 | TRBV28 | CASSFRLNYEQYF | TGTGCCAGCAGTTTTCGACTGAACTACGAGCAGTACTTC
16 | NA | NA | TRBJ2-1 | TRBV29-1 | CSAEDPGRSSYNEQFF | TGCAGCGCAGAGGATCCGGGCCGAAGCTCCTACAATGAGCAGTTCTTC
14 | TRBD2 | NA | TRBJ2-2 | TRBV10-3 | CATRGGVNTGELFF | TGTGCCACCCGGGGGGGGGTTAACACCGGGGAGCTGTTTTTT
18 | NA | once | TRBJ2-2 | TRBV4-2 | CASSQAGWYSGDTGELFF | TGTGCCAGCAGCCAAGCGGGTTGGTATTCAGGGGACACCGGGGAGCTGTTTTTT
12 | NA | NA | TRBJ2-1 | TRBV29-1 | CSVERQYNEQFF | TGCAGCGTTGAAAGGCAGTACAATGAGCAGTTCTTC
14 | TRBD1 | NA | TRBJ1-1 | TRBV5-1 | CASSQTGDDTEAFF | TGCGCCAGCAGCCAAACAGGGGATGATACTGAAGCTTTCTTT
15 | NA | NA | TRBJ1-5 | TRBV18 | CASSPGGGRGQPQHF | TGTGCCAGCTCACCAGGCGGGGGGCGCGGTCAGCCCCAGCATTTT
17 | TRBD2 | NA | TRBJ2-3 | TRBV19 | CASSPFSGRAFTDTQYF | TGTGCCAGTAGCCCTTTTAGCGGGAGGGCTTTCACAGATACGCAGTATTTT
15 | NA | NA | TRBJ1-1 | TRBV10-3 | CAIRKGREPDTEAFF | TGTGCCATCAGGAAAGGGAGGGAACCGGACACTGAAGCTTTCTTT
15 | TRBD2 | NA | TRBJ2-1 | TRBV4-1 | CASSRRREENNEQFF | TGCGCCAGCAGCCGTAGGCGGGAGGAAAACAATGAGCAGTTCTTC
11 | NA | NA | TRBJ2-5 | TRBV7-9 | CASSFSETQYF | TGTGCCAGCAGCTTTTCCGAGACCCAGTACTTC
14 | NA | NA | TRBJ1-1 | TRBV5-6 | CASSLDFPITEAFF | TGTGCCAGCAGCTTGGACTTTCCAATCACTGAAGCTTTCTTT
13 | NA | NA | TRBJ1-6 | TRBV7-2 | CASSRVRASPLHF | TGTGCCAGCAGCCGAGTTAGGGCTTCACCCCTCCACTTT
12 | NA | NA | TRBJ1-1 | TRBV6-1 | CASQDSYTEAFF | TGTGCCAGCCAAGACAGTTACACTGAAGCTTTCTTT
14 | NA | NA | TRBJ1-2 | TRBV5-6 | CASSGRGKDYGYTF | TGTGCCAGCAGCGGGAGGGGGAAGGACTATGGCTACACCTTC
15 | NA | NA | TRBJ2-1 | TRBV5-4 | CASSFVYGSVNEQFF | TGTGCCAGCAGCTTCGTCTACGGGTCCGTAAATGAGCAGTTCTTC
13 | NA | NA | TRBJ1-2 | TRBV28 | CASSFETRTGYTF | TGTGCCAGCAGTTTCGAGACCCGGACCGGCTACACCTTC
13 | NA | NA | TRBJ1-5 | TRBV27 | CASSFRGNQPQHF | TGTGCCAGCAGTTTCCGTGGCAATCAGCCCCAGCATTTT
18 | NA | NA | TRBJ2-4 | TRBV30 | CAWNIGSITPFVKNIQYF | TGTGCCTGGAATATCGGGAGTATAACGCCCTTCGTCAAAAACATTCAGTACTTC
13 | NA | NA | TRBJ2-5 | TRBV7-9 | CASIPAGEETQYF | TGTGCCAGCATTCCGGCAGGGGAAGAGACCCAGTACTTC
14 | NA | NA | TRBJ1-5 | TRBV19 | CASTGPLGLQPQHF | TGTGCCAGTACCGGACCCCTAGGGTTGCAGCCCCAGCATTTT
13 | NA | NA | TRBJ2-3 | TRBV10-1 | CASALSSTDTQYF | TGCGCCAGCGCTCTCTCTAGCACAGATACGCAGTATTTT
14 | TRBD1 | NA | TRBJ2-7 | TRBV5-8 | CASSPGGPSYEQYF | TGTGCCAGCAGCCCAGGGGGCCCGTCCTACGAGCAGTACTTC
14 | TRBD1 | NA | TRBJ2-2 | TRBV11-2 | CASSLDRAGGELFF | TGTGCCAGCAGCTTGGACAGGGCGGGCGGGGAGCTGTTTTTT
14 | NA | NA | TRBJ1-3 | TRBV6-6 | CASRTRNSGNTIYF | TGTGCCAGCAGGACACGGAACTCTGGAAACACCATATATTTT
10 | NA | NA | TRBJ2-2 | TRBV29-1 | CSVEAGELFF | TGCAGCGTTGAAGCCGGGGAGCTGTTTTTT
15 | TRBD2 | NA | TRBJ2-3 | TRBV4-2 | CASSLGLAGTDTQYF | TGTGCCAGCAGCCTAGGACTAGCGGGCACAGATACGCAGTATTTT
13 | NA | NA | TRBJ1-5 | TRBV6-6 | CASSWGSSQPQHF | TGTGCCAGCAGTTGGGGTTCTAGCCAGCCCCAGCATTTT
12 | NA | NA | TRBJ2-7 | TRBV29-1 | CSVEEGSDEQYF | TGCAGCGTTGAAGAAGGATCAGACGAGCAGTACTTC
15 | NA | NA | TRBJ1-2 | TRBV5-8 | CASSLGGPILYGYTF | TGTGCCAGCAGCTTGGGGGGACCCATCCTCTATGGCTACACCTTC
15 | NA | NA | TRBJ2-1 | TRBV27 | CASSLSASVYNEQFF | TGTGCCAGCAGTTTATCAGCTAGCGTCTACAATGAGCAGTTCTTC
19 | NA | NA | TRBJ1-1 | TRBV4-2 | CASSGSRAGNSMRNTEAFF | TGTGCCAGCAGCGGTAGCCGAGCAGGGAACAGTATGAGGAACACTGAAGCTTTCTTT